The present T cell receptor beta chain was sequenced within a study of CXCR3-negative and CXCR3-positive naive CD8 T cells. Across the whole study: A total of about 135 million TRB reads was generated, with about 1.5 +/- 0.3 million per library.

CDR3 length equals 17 residues. Each TRB cDNA library was prepared by 5' RACE (with UMI labels). From the 5' RACE reads, TCRdb lists one entry per CDR3 protein and no DNA. The table counts some 28,000 distinct CDR3 sequences; about 9.4% lies in the top ten. About this clonotype: As yet, its antigen is unknown.

Study-level results: Memory CD8+ cells showed much lower diversity, while both naive subsets displayed comparably high diversity.

The chain is built from TRBV12-3 or TRBV12-4 and TRBJ1-5; absent DNA, TCRdb's TRBD1 call cannot be checked. The receptor comes from a human donor in good health. Some clones in this sample may be carry-over from other donors' samples. Sequenced: memory CD8+ T cells from blood. The CDR3 loop is CASSRGTGSRDGQPQHF.